This T cell receptor beta chain was sequenced in a study of control samples from healthy donors and cancer patients. V trimming: 2 bases; J trimming: 5 bases; junction bases outside the gene matches: 14. CDR1 and CDR2 from the germline V gene are SGDLS and YYNGEE. The CDR3 consists of 18 residues. Some clones are missing from TCRdb's copy, which holds only in-frame ones; the method was immunoSEQ multiplex PCR. The sample contains about 86,000 clones, 90% to 95% of which appear only once. The sequencing sample was made of blood. The source of this sequence is a young woman in good health. The chain has TRBV9 and TRBJ2-1, with 9 nucleotides matching TRBD2. CDR3 bases: TGTGCCAGCAGCGTGGGCGGGAGGGCCTCATATACGAACAATGAGCAGTTCTTC. This codes for CASSVGGRASYTNNEQFF.